Presented here are 28 T cell receptor beta chains from one specimen sequenced in a study of cytomegalovirus exposure and HLA in healthy donors. PCR amplification relied on 60 Vbeta primers (plus 13 Jbeta primers). The data were produced by immunoSEQ multiplex PCR, yet TCRdb's version contains in-frame clones alone and is incomplete. Reported are some 67,000 clones; the ten largest clones contain about 1.7%. The specimen sequenced was PBMCs. The origin of the receptors is a woman in her 30s in good health and CMV-seronegative.

The rearrangement uses TRBV9 and TRBJ2-2; no clear D. This CDR3 spans 14 amino acids. Germline lookup yields CDR1 SGDLS and CDR2 YYNGEE. V was cut by 3 bases and J by 5 bases, with 11 bases left in between. The CDR3 nucleotides are TGTGCCAGCAGCGCCAGTCCCCAGACCGGGGAGCTGTTTTTT. Amino acids: CASSASPQTGELFF. Drawing the rest from reference TRBV9 and TRBJ2-2, the complete variable domain is DSGVTQTPKHLITATGQRVTLRCSPRSGDLSVYWYQQSLDQGLQFLIQYYNGEERAKGNILERFSAQQFPDLHSELNLSSLELGDSALYFCASSASPQTGELFFGEGSRLTVL.

J is TRBJ1-6 and V is TRBV27; D is possibly TRBD1 (5 bases). Germline assignment: CDR1 MNHEY and CDR2 SMNVEV (reference sequence). The ends were cut back, 7 bases at V and 2 bases at J, with 18 bases in the middle. CDR3 length equals 17 residues. CDR3 sequence: CASKGNRQTTYNSPLHF. The CDR3 bases are TGTGCCAGCAAAGGAAACCGACAGACCACCTATAATTCACCCCTCCACTTT.

This chain connects TRBV18 to TRBJ2-7; 9 bases align to TRBD1. This CDR3 has 14 amino acids. Germline assignment: CDR1 KGHSH and CDR2 LQKENI. V dropped 6 bases and J dropped 0; count of bases not matched to a gene: 3. The CDR3 here is CASSGTGPSYEQYF. DNA for the CDR3: TGTGCCAGCTCCGGGACAGGGCCCTCCTACGAGCAGTACTTC.

The rearrangement links TRBV13 to TRBJ2-5; unclear D gene. CDR1 is PRHDT and CDR2 is FYEKMQ in the germline V gene (reference sequence). V lost 1 base and J 5 bases, leaving 8 bases between the germline ends. The CDR3 covers 13 residues. CDR3 in amino acids: CASSLAVRETQYF. In nucleotides, the CDR3 is TGTGCCAGCAGCTTAGCGGTTCGGGAGACCCAGTACTTC.

This chain connects TRBV29-1 to TRBJ2-5; 14 nucleotides match TRBD2. CDR3 length: 16 residues. The J segment lost 5 bases and the V segment lost 6 bases, leaving 11 bases of the junction unmatched. Germline CDR1 reads SQVTM; CDR2 reads ANQGSEA. The CDR3 reads CSVPRTSGGTRETQYF. In DNA form, the CDR3 reads TGCAGCGTCCCCCGGACTAGCGGGGGGACGCGGGAGACCCAGTACTTC.

V usage is TRBV29-1 and J usage is TRBJ1-1; D gene uncertain. The V and J ends lost 3 bases and 5 bases respectively, with 10 bases between them. Germline CDR1 is SQVTM and CDR2 is ANQGSEA. CDR3 length: 12 amino acids. Here the CDR3 reads CSVESSETEAFF. The CDR3 DNA sequence: TGCAGCGTTGAGTCATCGGAGACTGAAGCTTTCTTT. The variable domain in full, with the rest retrieved from reference TRBV29-1 and TRBJ1-1, is SAVISQKPSRDICQRGTSLTIQCQVDSQVTMMFWYRQQPGQSLTLIATANQGSEATYESGFVIDKFPISRPNLTFSTLTVSNMSPEDSSIYLCSVESSETEAFFGQGTRLTVV.

The chain links TRBV18 to TRBJ2-3, with a weak D call TRBD2 (6 bases). The CDR3 has 16 amino acids. The germline V gene has CDR1 KGHSH and CDR2 LQKENI. Trimming left V 0 bases short and J 2 bases short, with 12 bases between. CDR3: CASSPPSGVITDTQYF. DNA of the CDR3: TGTGCCAGCTCACCACCGTCGGGAGTGATCACAGATACGCAGTATTTT.

The chain employs TRBV5-4 and TRBJ2-1; no reliable D call. Germline loops: CDR1 SGHNT, CDR2 YYREEE (reference sequence). The V end lost 0 bases, the J end lost 0 bases, and 4 bases lay between the germline ends. The CDR3 loop spans 14 amino acids. CDR3 sequence: CASSLGSSYNEQFF. The CDR3, as DNA: TGTGCCAGCAGCTTGGGGAGCTCCTACAATGAGCAGTTCTTC.

The V and J genes are TRBV5-4 and TRBJ1-1; unclear D gene. Germline CDR1 reads SGHNT; CDR2 reads YYREEE (reference sequence). The V end lost 3 bases, the J end lost 7 bases, and 10 bases lay between the germline ends. The CDR3 covers 12 residues. Here the CDR3 DNA reads TGTGCCAGCAGCTCCGTTGGGCTTGAAGCTTTCTTT. Encoded protein: CASSSVGLEAFF.

The chain combines TRBV7-9 with TRBJ1-2; 9 bases agree with TRBD1. The length of the CDR3 is 13 residues. Germline V CDR1 and CDR2: SEHNR, FQNEAQ (reference sequence). V shed 5 bases, J shed 6 bases, and the junction held 4 bases outside the gene matches. CDR3 bases: TGTGCCAGCAGCCCTACAGGGGGCAATGGCTACACCTTC. It is translated as CASSPTGGNGYTF. The full variable domain, with the rest looked up from reference TRBV7-9 and TRBJ1-2, is DTGVSQNPRHKITKRGQNVTFRCDPISEHNRLYWYRQTLGQGPEFLTYFQNEAQLEKSRLLSDRFSAERPKGSFSTLEIQRTEQGDSAMYLCASSPTGGNGYTFGSGTRLTVV.

Comment on this clone: A junction boundary mismatches the germline segment, possibly from a read error. The rearrangement joins TRBV10-3 to TRBJ2-1; TRBD2 agrees at 13 bases. The CDR3 runs to 14 residues. Per germline, CDR1 ENHRY and CDR2 SYGVKD. CDR3 amino acids: CAISESETSGRALF. The CDR3 DNA follows: TGTGCCATCAGTGAGTCCGAAACTAGCGGGAGGGCCCTCTTC.

The chain links TRBV5-6 to TRBJ1-1; D gene uncertain. The V gene lost 2 bases and the J gene lost 9 bases, with 14 bases spanning the gap. CDR3 size: 13 residues. Germline CDR1 and CDR2: SGHDT and YYEEEE. CDR3 loop: CASSFGSAGKAFF. In nucleotides, the CDR3 is TGTGCCAGCAGCTTTGGGTCAGCGGGTAAAGCTTTCTTT. The entire variable domain, with the rest obtained from reference TRBV5-6 and TRBJ1-1, is as follows: DAGVTQSPTHLIKTRGQQVTLRCSPKSGHDTVSWYQQALGQGPQFIFQYYEEEERQRGNFPDRFSGHQFPNYSSELNVNALLLGDSALYLCASSFGSAGKAFFGQGTRLTVV.

The chain links TRBV7-9 to TRBJ2-5; unclear D gene. Per the germline V gene, CDR1 is SEHNR and CDR2 is FQNEAQ (reference sequence). V was cut by 4 bases and J by 7 bases, with 13 bases left in between. The CDR3 spans 13 residues. This chain's CDR3 is CASSSPTVGTQYF. The CDR3 DNA follows: TGTGCCAGCAGCTCTCCAACGGTCGGGACCCAGTACTTC.

The chain couples TRBV7-3 to TRBJ2-1; the D gene is possibly TRBD1 (6 bases). V was pared by 2 bases and J by 13 bases, with 15 bases between. This CDR3 is 13 amino acids long. Germline values: CDR1 SGHTA, CDR2 FQGTGA. This CDR3 is CASSLSGQGRQFF. The DNA of the CDR3 is TGTGCCAGCAGCTTATCGGGGCAGGGGCGACAGTTCTTC.

V is TRBV30 and J is TRBJ1-1; 9 positions match TRBD1. CDR1 and CDR2 from the germline V gene are GTSNPN and SVGIG (reference sequence). The CDR3 runs 13 residues. V lost 3 bases and J lost 8; bases outside the gene matches: 7. The CDR3 is CAWRPLGTGEAFF. CDR3 coding DNA: TGTGCCTGGAGACCTCTGGGGACAGGGGAAGCTTTCTTT. Filled out from reference TRBV30 and TRBJ1-1, the complete variable domain reads SQTIHQWPATLVQPVGSPLSLECTVEGTSNPNLYWYRQAAGRGLQLLFYSVGIGQISSEVPQNLSASRPQDRQFILSSKKLLLSDSGFYLCAWRPLGTGEAFFGQGTRLTVV.

The CDR3: CSAQSRASYF. The CDR3 bases are TGCAGTGCTCAGTCGCGGGCCTCGTACTTC. V usage is TRBV20-1 and J usage is TRBJ2-5; possibly TRBD2 for D (5 bases). Looked up from germline, CDR1 is DFQATT and CDR2 is SNEGSKA (reference sequence). The CDR3 is made up of 10 amino acids. Trimming removed 5 bases at V and 13 bases at J, with 14 bases between.

The V call is TRBV5-4, the J call TRBJ2-5; tentative D call: TRBD2 (5 bases). Trimming took off 4 bases at V and 1 base at J, with 11 bases between the two ends. The CDR3 extends over 14 amino acids. Germline lookup yields CDR1 SGHNT and CDR2 YYREEE (reference sequence). The CDR3, as DNA: TGTGCCAGCAGCGAAGGACTTGCCCAAGAGACCCAGTACTTC. Translated: CASSEGLAQETQYF.

J is TRBJ2-1 and V is TRBV28, with D possibly matching TRBD1 (6 bases). The V end was cut by 7 bases, the J end by 6 bases, with 13 bases between. CDR3 length: 13 amino acids. CDR1 and CDR2 from the germline V gene are MDHEN and SYDVKM. Written as DNA, the CDR3 is TGTGCCAGCACCGATACACAGGGCAATGAGCAGTTCTTC. This gives the protein CASTDTQGNEQFF.

The V call is TRBV7-2, the J call TRBJ2-5; tentative D call: TRBD1 (6 bases). The CDR3 has 14 residues. The V and J ends lost 4 bases and 5 bases respectively, with 14 bases between them. The germline V gene has CDR1 SGHTA and CDR2 FQGNSA. CDR3 region: CASSYMGARETQYF. The CDR3, as DNA: TGTGCCAGCAGCTATATGGGGGCGAGGGAGACCCAGTACTTC.

The chain couples TRBV18 to TRBJ1-2; 7 bases match TRBD1. Germline V lookup: CDR1 KGHSH, CDR2 LQKENI. V dropped 0 bases and J dropped 3; count of bases not matched to a gene: 10. CDR3 size: 17 residues. The CDR3 coding sequence is TGTGCCAGCTCACCACCGAAACAGGGGTCCCACTACTATGGCTACACCTTC. Protein: CASSPPKQGSHYYGYTF.

The rearrangement links TRBV7-3 to TRBJ2-7; 8 positions agree with TRBD2. The CDR3 consists of 15 residues. Trimming at V came to 5 bases and at J to 0 bases, leaving 6 bases not matched to a gene. Looked up from germline, CDR1 is SGHTA and CDR2 is FQGTGA. This CDR3 is CASSPTSGPSYEQYF. The CDR3, as DNA: TGTGCCAGCAGCCCAACTAGCGGCCCCTCCTACGAGCAGTACTTC.

The V and J genes are TRBV7-6 and TRBJ2-1; 11 bases agree with TRBD2. Trimming at V came to 1 base and at J to 5 bases, leaving 4 bases not matched to a gene. The CDR3 has 16 amino acids. Looked up from germline, CDR1 is SGHVS and CDR2 is FNYEAQ. As DNA, the CDR3 is TGTGCCAGCAGCTTAGGGACTAGCGGGTCCGACAATGAGCAGTTCTTC. As protein: CASSLGTSGSDNEQFF.

This chain links TRBV4-1 with TRBJ2-3; 12 nucleotides match TRBD2. This CDR3 is built from 17 residues. The V gene end was trimmed by 3 bases and the J gene end by 5 bases; junction bases not matched to a gene: 9. CDR1 is MGHRA, CDR2 YSYEKL, per germline. This CDR3 is CASSHQLAGGRGDTQYF. In nucleotides, the CDR3 is TGCGCCAGCAGCCACCAACTAGCGGGGGGCCGGGGAGATACGCAGTATTTT.

This chain uses TRBV30 with TRBJ1-4; D not certain. V was clipped by 3 bases and J by 5 bases, with 7 bases between them. Germline CDR1 and CDR2: GTSNPN and SVGIG (reference sequence). CDR3 length: 12 amino acids. The CDR3 region has the DNA TGTGCCTGGAGCGAGGCAAATGAAAAACTGTTTTTT. Its protein is CAWSEANEKLFF.

V and J are TRBV30 and TRBJ2-2; D ambiguous. Trimming removed 6 bases from V and 1 base from J, with 15 bases in between. Germline V lookup: CDR1 GTSNPN, CDR2 SVGIG (reference sequence). The CDR3 spans 15 residues. In DNA form, the CDR3 reads TGTGCCTGTGACGGGTCCCTCGTGAACACCGGGGAGCTGTTTTTT. Amino acid sequence: CACDGSLVNTGELFF.

With respect to this clone: One junction end disagrees with the germline gene, perhaps due to a read error. V is TRBV6-5 and J is TRBJ2-7, with D unclear. Germline values: CDR1 MNHEY, CDR2 SVGAGI. The length of the CDR3 is 16 residues. The CDR3 here is CASSYSKNSPSNEQYF. The CDR3 DNA follows: TGTGCCAGCAGTTACTCGAAGAACTCGCCCTCCAACGAGCAGTACTTC.

V gene TRBV6-5 combines with J gene TRBJ1-4; TRBD1 matches 8 bases. Looked up from germline, CDR1 is MNHEY and CDR2 is SVGAGI. Trimming removed 9 bases from V and 5 bases from J; junction bases left unmatched: 5. The CDR3 runs to 13 residues. CDR3 protein: CASWGTGNEKLFF. CDR3 coding DNA: TGTGCCAGTTGGGGGACAGGCAATGAAAAACTGTTTTTT.

This rearrangement joins TRBV9 to TRBJ2-3; tentative D call: TRBD2 (7 bases). CDR1 and CDR2 from the germline V gene are SGDLS and YYNGEE. This CDR3 contains 18 residues. V gave up 1 base and J gave up 2 bases, with 20 bases separating them. Here the CDR3 DNA reads TGTGCCAGCAGCGTAAGGGAGGTAGGGGGGGGTTTCACAGATACGCAGTATTTT. Residues: CASSVREVGGGFTDTQYF.